This TCR beta chain was captured in a study of blood T cell repertoires in COVID-19. Study background: Whether acute or convalescent, the COVID-19 samples came from the United States, Italy and Spain. T cells, B-cell-depleted T cells, or PBMCs provided the cDNA or gDNA that served as material.

V lost 11 bases, J lost 3 bases, and 25 bases lay in between. Germline V CDR1 and CDR2: MDHEN, SYDVKM. This CDR3 is 16 amino acids long. In the authors' workflow: Quantification of nucleated cells was approximated via reference gene primer amplification. Assay used: immunoSEQ multiplex PCR; TCRdb lists only in-frame clones, some missing. For V, J and clone size, that table is used; D and trimming come from the DNA. The table shows about 200,000 clones, with roughly 84% occurring only once. The sequenced material came from peripheral blood. The genes are TRBV28 and TRBJ1-1; a possible D gene is TRBD1 (6 bases). This clonotype was sampled from a woman of 80 years or more with acute or convalescent COVID-19. The CDR3 nucleotides are TGTGCCCTCAGCCCACTCCCTGAGGGGGTGGACACTGAAGCTTTCTTT. Its translation: CALSPLPEGVDTEAFF. Full variable domain (remainder filled in from reference TRBV28 and TRBJ1-1): DVKVTQSSRYLVKRTGEKVFLECVQDMDHENMFWYRQDPGLGLRLIYFSYDVKMKEKGDIPEGYSVSREKKERFSLILESASTNQTSMYLCALSPLPEGVDTEAFFGQGTRLTVV.